The entry that follows covers one T cell receptor beta chain sequence. What it recognizes is unknown. This record belongs to a study of beta chain features in type 1 diabetes. Of the isolated RNA, all was reverse transcribed, and so the sequenced material was expressed TCRB transcripts. TCRdb's copy holds only in-frame clones and misses some; the assay was immunoSEQ multiplex PCR. The sample lists some 220,000 clones, approximately 10% occurring once. The study, taken as a whole, reports: Overrepresentation of cells with high TCR expression could result from cDNA sequencing.

Sequenced: central memory CD4+ T cells from blood. The TCR originated in a man aged 18-30 years in good health.

The CDR3 DNA follows: TGTGCCAGCAGCCCCGGTTTAACGTGGGGCGAGTCTTTTGGCTACACCTTC. Its translation: CASSPGLTWGESFGYTF. The rearrangement links TRBV11-2 to TRBJ1-2, with D possibly matching TRBD1 (5 bases). The CDR3 length is 17 residues. The V gene's germline CDR1 is SGHAT and CDR2 FQNNGV. The V and J ends lost 5 bases and 7 bases respectively, with 26 bases between them.